These 14 T cell receptor beta chains were all obtained from the same sample, sequenced in a study of T-cell memory formation after mild COVID-19. One entry per CDR3 protein, called by TCRdb with MiXCR from the 5' RACE reads. Of roughly 550,000 distinct CDR3 sequences in the sample, approximately 20% are singletons; the top ten hold about an eighth. The sequenced sample was PBMCs or a T cell subset sorted from them (not recorded which). The receptors stem from an adult woman who had mild COVID-19 (a few samples of this study predate the infection). Cell type and time point are not known.

The table lists this clonotype with a count of one. The chain uses TRBV30 and TRBJ2-1, with 9 bases matching TRBD2. This CDR3 has 17 amino acids. The ends lost 0 bases at V and 6 bases at J; junction bases unmatched: 12. Germline CDR1 reads GTSNPN; CDR2 reads SVGIG (reference sequence). The CDR3 loop is CAWSVRRGRALINEQFF. The CDR3 region has the DNA TGTGCCTGGAGTGTACGACGCGGGAGGGCCCTGATCAATGAGCAGTTCTTC.

The rearrangement uses TRBV6-5 and TRBJ1-2; D might be TRBD1 (6 bases). Germline V lookup: CDR1 MNHEY, CDR2 SVGAGI. Trimming removed 4 bases from V and 4 bases from J, with 28 bases in between. This CDR3 has 19 amino acids. The chain's CDR3 is CASSLVPGGLEVMVYGYTF. As DNA, the CDR3 is TGTGCCAGCAGTTTAGTACCGGGGGGGCTGGAAGTCATGGTCTATGGCTACACCTTC.

This sequence joins TRBV9 and TRBJ1-3; a weak D match, TRBD1 (5 bases). The CDR3 contains 17 residues. Germline CDR1 reads SGDLS; CDR2 reads YYNGEE. The ends were cut back, 0 bases at V and 3 bases at J, with 16 bases in the middle. The CDR3, as DNA: TGTGCCAGCAGCGTAGAGGCCCTGGGGCCATATGGAAACACCATATATTTT. It codes for CASSVEALGPYGNTIYF. The full variable domain, rest sourced from reference TRBV9 and TRBJ1-3, is DSGVTQTPKHLITATGQRVTLRCSPRSGDLSVYWYQQSLDQGLQFLIQYYNGEERAKGNILERFSAQQFPDLHSELNLSSLELGDSALYFCASSVEALGPYGNTIYFGEGSWLTVV.

The rearrangement uses TRBV20-1 and TRBJ1-6, with 8 bases identical to TRBD1. There are 17 residues in the CDR3. Germline assignment: CDR1 DFQATT and CDR2 SNEGSKA (reference sequence). V gave up 6 bases and J gave up 0 bases; unmatched junction bases: 10. The DNA of the CDR3 is TGCAGTGCCCAACTCGGACAGGGAAACTCCTATAATTCACCCCTCCACTTT. Translation: CSAQLGQGNSYNSPLHF.

The V and J genes are TRBV6-6 and TRBJ2-7; D is perhaps TRBD1 (5 bases). CDR1 is MNHNY, CDR2 SVGAGI, per germline (reference sequence). Between the trimmed V and J ends, which lost 5 bases and 5 bases, there was a span of 19 bases. The length of the CDR3 is 15 residues. CDR3 amino acids: CASSPQGRAGHEQYF. In nucleotides, the CDR3 is TGTGCCAGCAGTCCCCAGGGCAGGGCCGGCCACGAGCAGTACTTC.

Only a few counts were recorded for this clonotype. The J gene is TRBJ2-1, the V gene TRBV10-3, with 8 bases matching TRBD1. The CDR3 totals 14 residues. Germline assignment: CDR1 ENHRY and CDR2 SYGVKD. V was pared by 6 bases and J by 6 bases, with 7 bases of the junction left unmatched. This CDR3 reads CAISSGTGPNEQFF. For the CDR3, the DNA is TGTGCCATCAGCTCCGGGACAGGACCCAATGAGCAGTTCTTC.

In this sample, this clonotype turned up a few times. This rearrangement joins TRBV11-3 to TRBJ2-7; TRBD2 agrees at 7 bases. The CDR3 is 14 residues long. V lost 5 bases, J lost 2 bases, and 6 bases stayed unmatched. CDR1 and CDR2 (germline): SGHNT, YENEEA. Here the CDR3 DNA reads TGTGCCAGCAGCATCAGCGGGAATCCCTACGAGCAGTACTTC. It codes for CASSISGNPYEQYF.

This clonotype was seen only a few times. A much larger clone differs from this one at a single base, so this may be a read error. This rearrangement joins TRBV9 to TRBJ2-3; D not resolved. This CDR3 region has 12 residues. V lost 4 bases to trimming and J lost 0 bases, with 3 bases between them. CDR1 and CDR2 (germline): SGDLS, YYNGEE. CDR3 DNA sequence: TGTGCCAGCAGCAAAAGCACAGATACGCAGTATTTT. Encoded protein: CASSKSTDTQYF.

This sequence joins TRBV6-5 and TRBJ1-2; the D is unclear. Trimming cost V 2 bases and J 4 bases, with 20 bases left between them. The CDR3 extends over 17 amino acids. Germline loops: CDR1 MNHEY, CDR2 SVGAGI. CDR3 nucleotides: TGTGCCAGCAGTTACGGCGAGTCGGGGTCCGCCGGCTATGGCTACACCTTC. Translating gives CASSYGESGSAGYGYTF.

The chain uses TRBV27 and TRBJ2-7; D gene unclear. This CDR3 spans 13 amino acids. V lost 5 bases and J 3 bases, leaving 11 bases between the germline ends. Germline values: CDR1 MNHEY, CDR2 SMNVEV (reference sequence). This CDR3 reads CASSASVYYEQYF. CDR3 nucleotide sequence: TGTGCCAGCAGTGCTTCAGTGTACTACGAGCAGTACTTC.

This clonotype was counted at least ten times. This chain links TRBV7-9 with TRBJ1-6; D unresolved. The CDR3 is made up of 14 amino acids. V was trimmed by 1 base and J by 5 bases, leaving 6 bases between them. Germline values: CDR1 SEHNR, CDR2 FQNEAQ (reference sequence). In DNA form, the CDR3 reads TGTGCCAGCAGCTTAGAGGCCAATAATTCACCCCTCCACTTT. This codes for CASSLEANNSPLHF.

This clonotype was seen many times. This chain connects TRBV29-1 to TRBJ2-5, with unresolved D. The germline gives CDR1 SQVTM, CDR2 ANQGSEA. Trimming took off 2 bases at V and 5 bases at J, with 12 bases between the two ends. The CDR3 extends over 13 amino acids. CDR3 DNA: TGCAGCGTTGAACGAGGACGTTGGGAGACCCAGTACTTC. Encoded protein: CSVERGRWETQYF.

This clonotype was found a few times. The V and J genes are TRBV5-6 and TRBJ2-1; 10 bases line up with TRBD2. CDR1 SGHDT and CDR2 YYEEEE come from the germline V gene. Unmatched junction bases numbered 5, after V lost 4 bases and J lost 4 bases. This CDR3 spans 15 amino acids. The DNA for the CDR3 is TGTGCCAGCAGCAAAGGACTAGCGGTATACAATGAGCAGTTCTTC. Amino acid sequence: CASSKGLAVYNEQFF.

This clonotype has more than one count but fewer than ten. The gene calls are TRBV4-1 and TRBJ2-2, with D hard to call. V dropped 4 bases and J dropped 3 bases, with 12 bases sitting between them. The CDR3 is made up of 15 amino acids. Germline V gene sequence: CDR1 MGHRA, CDR2 YSYEKL. The CDR3 coding sequence is TGCGCCAGCAGCCCGGCCAGTGCCGACACCGGGGAGCTGTTTTTT. Residues: CASSPASADTGELFF.